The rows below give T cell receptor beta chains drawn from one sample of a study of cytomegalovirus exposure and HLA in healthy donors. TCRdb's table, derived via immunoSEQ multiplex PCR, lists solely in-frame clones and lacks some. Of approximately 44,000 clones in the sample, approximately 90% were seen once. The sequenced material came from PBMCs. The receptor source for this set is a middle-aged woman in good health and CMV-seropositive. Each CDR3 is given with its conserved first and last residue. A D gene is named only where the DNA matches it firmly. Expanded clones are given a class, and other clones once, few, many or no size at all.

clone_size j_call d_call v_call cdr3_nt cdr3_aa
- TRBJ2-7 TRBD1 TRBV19 TGTGCCAGTAGCGGGGACAGTTTGTACGAGCAGTACTTC CASSGDSLYEQYF
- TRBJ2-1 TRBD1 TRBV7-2 TGTGCCAGCAGCTTGTCCGGGACAGGGTCCTCTGAGCAGTTCTTC CASSLSGTGSSEQFF
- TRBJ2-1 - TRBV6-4 TGTGCCAGCAGCCCCGGAGGACGGGGAACTAGCAATGAGCAGTTCTTC CASSPGGRGTSNEQFF
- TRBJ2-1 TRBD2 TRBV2 TGTGCCAGCAGTGAACTAGCTAGCGGGAGAGGGGAGCAGTTCTTC CASSELASGRGEQFF
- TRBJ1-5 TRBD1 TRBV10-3 TGTGCCATCTCGGGACAGAACAATCAGCCCCAGCATTTT CAISGQNNQPQHF
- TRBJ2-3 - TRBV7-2 TGTGCCAGCAGCCCCTCGCGGGGAGCCACAGATACGCAGTATTTT CASSPSRGATDTQYF
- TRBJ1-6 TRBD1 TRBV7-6 TGTGCCAGCAGCTTAACCTACGGACAGGATTCACCCCTCCACTTT CASSLTYGQDSPLHF
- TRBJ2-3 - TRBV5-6 TGTGCCAGCAGCCAAGGCATTCGGGGGTCTAGCACAGATACGCAGTATTTT CASSQGIRGSSTDTQYF
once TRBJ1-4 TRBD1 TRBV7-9 TGTGCCAGCAGCTCCGGACAGGGGAATGAAAAACTGTTTTTT CASSSGQGNEKLFF
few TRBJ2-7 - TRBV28 TGTGCCAGCACCCCCATAGCGGTCTCCTACGAGCAGTACTTC CASTPIAVSYEQYF
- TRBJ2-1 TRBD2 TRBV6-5 TGTGCCACCTGGAGGGAGGGCAATGAGCAGTTCTTC CATWREGNEQFF
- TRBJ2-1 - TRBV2 TGTGCCAGCATGACCGGGGCCTACAATGAGCAGTTCTTC CASMTGAYNEQFF
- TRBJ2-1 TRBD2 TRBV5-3 TGTGCCAGAAGCTTAAAGGCGGGAGCAAATGGGGCCGATGAGCAGTTCTTC CARSLKAGANGADEQFF
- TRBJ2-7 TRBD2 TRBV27 TGTGCCAGCCGTTCGCGGGAGGGCGTTTATTTGGAGTACTTC CASRSREGVYLEYF
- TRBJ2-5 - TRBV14 TGTGCCAGCAGCCAAGTGGCCCGCCCAGGGCAAGAGACCCAGCACTTC CASSQVARPGQETQHF
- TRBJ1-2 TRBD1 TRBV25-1 TGTGCCAGCAGTGTGGTAGGGGACAGGGAGACCTATGGCTACACCTTC CASSVVGDRETYGYTF
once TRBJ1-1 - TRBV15 TGTGCCACCAGCAGAGATTTTAATGGGGGCAGGACTGAAGCTTTCTTT CATSRDFNGGRTEAFF
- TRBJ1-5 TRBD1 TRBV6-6 TGTGCCAGCAGGAGGGACAGTACCTATAGCAATCAGCCCCAGCATTTT CASRRDSTYSNQPQHF
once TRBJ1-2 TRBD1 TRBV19 TGTGCCAGTAGTTCCCCAGGGGGCAGCGGCTACACCTTC CASSSPGGSGYTF
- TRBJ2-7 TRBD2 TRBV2 TGTGCCAGCTTGGGGGGGGGCTACGAGCAGTACTTC CASLGGGYEQYF
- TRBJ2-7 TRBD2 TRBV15 TGTGCCACCAGCAGAGCTGGGACTAGCGGGAGAGAATCCTACGAGCAGTACTTC CATSRAGTSGRESYEQYF
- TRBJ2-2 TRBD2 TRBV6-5 TGTGCCAGCAGTCGGGACTACCGCGAGCTGTTTTTT CASSRDYRELFF
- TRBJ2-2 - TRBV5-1 TGCGCCAGCAGCTTGGTGGTTCTAACGAACACCGGGGAGCTGTTTTTT CASSLVVLTNTGELFF
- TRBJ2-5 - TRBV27 TGTGCCAGCAGTTTATCGAACACGGGAGTGCGGTCCCAGTACTTC CASSLSNTGVRSQYF
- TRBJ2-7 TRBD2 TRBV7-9 TGTGCCAGCAGCATACTAGCGGGGGGCCTTCACGAGCAGTACTTC CASSILAGGLHEQYF
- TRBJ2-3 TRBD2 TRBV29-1 TGCAGCGTTGGAGGGCGGGAGGGGGTAGCGGGCACAGATACGCAGTATTTT CSVGGREGVAGTDTQYF
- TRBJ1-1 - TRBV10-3 TGTGCCATCAGTGAGTCGAACAGGCAGAACACTGAAGCTTTCTTT CAISESNRQNTEAFF
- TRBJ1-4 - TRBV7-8 TGTGCCAGCAGCTTAGGGGCAGGGAATGTTGAAAAACTGTTTTTT CASSLGAGNVEKLFF
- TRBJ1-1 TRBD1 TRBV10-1 TGCGCCAGCCCCGGACAGGGAATGAACACTGAAGCTTTCTTT CASPGQGMNTEAFF
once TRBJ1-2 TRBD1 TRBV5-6 TGTGCCAGCAGCCGGCGGGACAGGGACTCACCCACTTGTGGCTACACCTTC CASSRRDRDSPTCGYTF
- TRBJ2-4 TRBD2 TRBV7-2 TGTGCCAGCAGCCGCGGGGGGCCCCTGAACATTCAGTACTTC CASSRGGPLNIQYF
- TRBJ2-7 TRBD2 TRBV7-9 TGTGCCAGCAGCTATGGACTAGCTAGTTCCTACGAGCAGTACTTC CASSYGLASSYEQYF
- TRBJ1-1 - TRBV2 TGTGCCAGCAATGAACAGGGAGGCACTGAAGCTTTCTTT CASNEQGGTEAFF
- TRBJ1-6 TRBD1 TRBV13 TGTGCCAGCAGCCTTGGGCTCGGGACAGGGGATAGTAACAATTCACCCCTCCACTTT CASSLGLGTGDSNNSPLHF
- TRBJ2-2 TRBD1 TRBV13 TGTGCCAGCAGCTCGGGACAGGCGAAGAACACCGGGGAGCTGTTTTTT CASSSGQAKNTGELFF
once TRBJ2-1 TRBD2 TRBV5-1 TGCGCCAGCAGCATGCGTACTAGCGGGAGCTCCTACAATGAGCAGTTCTTC CASSMRTSGSSYNEQFF
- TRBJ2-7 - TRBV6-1 TGTGCCAGCAGTGAAGCGGGCCACGAGCAGTACTTC CASSEAGHEQYF
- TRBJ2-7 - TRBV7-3 TGTGCCAGCAGCTCAGGTTTGGGGGCAGGGTCCTACGAGCAGTACTTC CASSSGLGAGSYEQYF
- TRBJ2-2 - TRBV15 TGTGCCACCAGCAGAGACGGACAGCTCACCGGGGAGCTGTTTTTT CATSRDGQLTGELFF